The clone carrying this T cell receptor (beta chain) was detected once. Its specificity is unknown. It was with 60 Vbeta and 13 Jbeta primers that the PCR ran. Here immunoSEQ multiplex PCR was the method, and the copy in TCRdb shows in-frame clones only, minus some. Of fewer than 200,000 clones listed, around 90% are singletons. The V end lost 4 bases, the J end lost 6 bases, and 21 bases lay between the germline ends. The germline gives CDR1 SQVTM, CDR2 ANQGSEA. The CDR3 is 15 residues long. The sample originates from a study of cytomegalovirus exposure and HLA in healthy donors. Study information: Membership in the Caucasian-associated ancestry cluster was found for 65% to 85% of about 430 genotyped donors. General observations from the study: Prior analysis indicated that the majority of TCR beta V segments exhibited productivity approximately 90% or approximately 30% of the time. Reports showed the classifier diagnosing cytomegalovirus status with high specificity and sensitivity. Cytomegalovirus-associated status was assigned to 164 TCR beta chains.

This sequence originates from a boy aged 2 to 10 in good health and CMV-seronegative. Source material: PBMCs. The V call is TRBV29-1, the J call TRBJ1-1; tentatively, D is TRBD1 (5 bases). CDR3 amino acids: CSVGPLRGGTAEAFF. CDR3 in DNA: TGCAGCGTTGGCCCACTTCGGGGGGGGACGGCTGAAGCTTTCTTT.